These 3 T cell receptor beta chains share one sample of origin, sequenced in a study of T-cell reconstitution after alpha-beta-depleted transplantation in children. Unique molecular identifiers were incorporated when the TCRbeta library was constructed. TCRdb re-called the PCR reads with MiXCR, one entry per CDR3 protein. Of more than 550,000 distinct CDR3 sequences in the sample, roughly a tenth were seen once. The source was PBMCs from the stem cell graft donor, collected from the stem cell graft. The source of these receptors is a human donor who donated a stem cell graft to a child with acute myeloid leukemia.

This chain joins TRBV12-5 and TRBJ2-5; the match to TRBD2 covers 11 bases. The CDR3 contains 17 residues. Germline V gives CDR1 LGHNT, CDR2 FRNRAP. The V gene end was trimmed by 5 bases and the J gene end by 3 bases; junction bases not matched to a gene: 11. Here the CDR3 reads CASGRTPPGLAEETQYF. The CDR3 DNA follows: TGTGCTAGTGGTCGGACTCCCCCGGGACTAGCGGAAGAGACCCAGTACTTC.

Many counts were recorded for this clonotype. V gene TRBV28 combines with J gene TRBJ2-5, with D possibly being TRBD2 (5 bases). The V end was cut by 5 bases, the J end by 2 bases, with 15 bases between. CDR1 is MDHEN, CDR2 SYDVKM, per germline. The CDR3 contains 15 residues. The CDR3 spells CASSPTMGHQETQYF. In DNA form, the CDR3 reads TGTGCCAGCAGTCCGACTATGGGCCATCAAGAGACCCAGTACTTC.

This clonotype turned up a few times. The chain is built from TRBV5-1 and TRBJ2-2; 13 bases are shared with TRBD2. The germline gives CDR1 SGHRS, CDR2 YFSETQ. Trimming removed 4 bases from V and 2 bases from J; junction bases left unmatched: 5. The CDR3 is 17 amino acids. CDR3: CASSPGLAGPNTGELFF. The CDR3 DNA follows: TGCGCCAGCAGCCCGGGACTAGCGGGACCAAACACCGGGGAGCTGTTTTTT.